This TCR beta chain was captured by sequencing in a study of CD8 T cells in ankylosing spondylitis. Findings and caveats of the study: Seven to nine highly homologous variants made up a TCR beta motif that seemed to typify ankylosing spondylitis blood.

Each CDR3 protein gets one entry after TCRdb re-called the 5' RACE reads with MiXCR. The sample carries roughly 450,000 distinct CDR3 sequences, 25% to 30% recorded once. From germline, CDR1 is KGHSH and CDR2 LQKENI. This CDR3 region has 18 residues. V lost 0 bases, J lost 2 bases, and 18 bases lay in between. This clonotype was seen many times. Its antigen is currently unknown. Sequenced: blood, either unsorted or a sorted T cell fraction (not recorded which). This chain uses TRBV18 with TRBJ2-3; no firm D call. This receptor was taken from a male donor with ankylosing spondylitis. The CDR3 is CASSPPWTLSKDTDTQYF. In DNA, the CDR3 is TGTGCCAGCTCACCACCGTGGACCCTGTCTAAAGACACAGATACGCAGTATTTT.